The 28 T cell receptor beta chains in this list originate from one sample, sequenced in a study of shared clonotypes between healthy human individuals. Using immunoSEQ multiplex PCR, the repertoire was profiled, and TCRdb retains in-frame clones only, with some absent. The sample lists a few million clones, more than 80% seen once, with roughly 0.14% in the top ten. Sequenced material: naive CD4+ T cells sorted from blood. As to subset: CD45RA+ positively selected. All receptors derive from a man aged 18 to 35 in good health.

This chain joins TRBV18 and TRBJ1-5, with a possible D match to TRBD1 (5 bases). V lost 2 bases and J 9 bases, leaving 14 bases between the germline ends. From germline, CDR1 is KGHSH and CDR2 LQKENI. There are 14 residues in the CDR3. The CDR3 region has the DNA TGTGCCAGCTCACCAGGGCTGACAGAGTTGCCCCAGCATTTT. Translated: CASSPGLTELPQHF.

V and J are TRBV18 and TRBJ1-3; 8 positions agree with TRBD1. CDR3 length equals 16 residues. V dropped 3 bases and J dropped 0; count of bases not matched to a gene: 4. The germline gives CDR1 KGHSH, CDR2 LQKENI. In nucleotides, the CDR3 is TGTGCCAGCTCACCGTCGGACAGGGCCTCTGGAAACACCATATATTTT. It yields the protein CASSPSDRASGNTIYF.

Comments on this clone: The junction departs from germline at one end; a sequencing error may be responsible. V gene TRBV30 combines with J gene TRBJ2-3, with D perhaps TRBD1 (5 bases). Germline V gene lookup returns CDR1 GTSNPN and CDR2 SVGIG (reference sequence). CDR3 size: 16 residues. CDR3 DNA sequence: TGTGCCTGGAGTGCCCTCAGCCACCACCTCACAGGTACGCAGTATTTT. Translation gives CAWSALSHHLTGTQYF.

This clone has only one observation. The genes are TRBV5-6 and TRBJ2-7; 7 nucleotides agree with TRBD1. This CDR3 spans 15 amino acids. V shed 0 bases, J shed 3 bases, and the junction held 6 bases outside the gene matches. CDR1 is SGHDT, CDR2 YYEEEE, per germline. The chain's CDR3 is CASSLVDRDIYEQYF. The DNA of the CDR3 is TGTGCCAGCAGCTTGGTCGACAGGGACATCTACGAGCAGTACTTC.

This sequence joins TRBV21-1 and TRBJ1-5. TRBV21-1 is a documented pseudogene. This CDR3 spans 17 amino acids. The CDR3 loop is CASNTRGGRGCNQPQHF. The DNA for the CDR3 is TGTGCCAGCAACACGCGGGGGGGCAGGGGTTGCAATCAGCCCCAGCATTTT.

This clone is a singleton in its sample. V gene TRBV5-4 combines with J gene TRBJ2-7; TRBD2 matches 11 bases. Germline trimming cut 7 bases from V and 3 bases from J; bases unmatched to any gene: 12. The CDR3 runs to 16 residues. Germline assignment: CDR1 SGHNT and CDR2 YYREEE (reference sequence). This chain's CDR3 is CASAKKPGTSGYEQYF. The CDR3 DNA reads TGTGCCAGCGCAAAGAAGCCCGGGACTAGCGGCTACGAGCAGTACTTC.

The gene calls are TRBV7-9 and TRBJ2-2; 8 nucleotides agree with TRBD1. CDR3 length equals 17 residues. The junction had 9 bases not matched to a gene; V was cut back by 2 bases and J by 4 bases. Germline CDR1 is SEHNR and CDR2 is FQNEAQ (reference sequence). Here the CDR3 DNA reads TGTGCCAGCAGCTTACCCCCCCGACAGGGGATCACCGGGGAGCTGTTTTTT. This codes for CASSLPPRQGITGELFF.

The rearrangement uses TRBV2 and TRBJ2-1; 9 nucleotides align to TRBD2. Germline values: CDR1 SNHLY, CDR2 FYNNEI. The CDR3 runs 15 residues. V shed 8 bases and J 5 bases; nucleotides not matched to a gene: 10. The CDR3: CASARREGLDNEQFF. In DNA, the CDR3 is TGTGCCAGCGCGAGGCGGGAGGGCCTCGACAATGAGCAGTTCTTC. Full variable domain (remainder filled in from reference TRBV2 and TRBJ2-1): EPEVTQTPSHQVTQMGQEVILRCVPISNHLYFYWYRQILGQKVEFLVSFYNNEISEKSEIFDDQFSVERPDGSNFTLKIRSTKLEDSAMYFCASARREGLDNEQFFGPGTRLTVL.

The chain couples TRBV5-4 to TRBJ2-1, with 10 bases identical to TRBD2. The J segment lost 6 bases and the V segment lost 7 bases, leaving 7 bases of the junction unmatched. The CDR3 sequence is 14 residues long. Germline assignment: CDR1 SGHNT and CDR2 YYREEE (reference sequence). As DNA, the CDR3 is TGTGCCAGCGGCTCTAGCGGGGGTTTCAATGAGCAGTTCTTC. This sequence encodes CASGSSGGFNEQFF.

The chain joins TRBV7-2 to TRBJ2-7, with no clear D. Trimming removed 3 bases at V and 2 bases at J, with 8 bases between. Germline loops: CDR1 SGHTA, CDR2 FQGNSA. This CDR3 region has 13 residues. CDR3 sequence: CASSLWQAYEQYF. DNA for the CDR3: TGTGCCAGCAGCTTGTGGCAGGCCTACGAGCAGTACTTC.

The J gene is TRBJ2-1, the V gene TRBV7-2, with D unclear. The CDR3 is made up of 13 amino acids. V lost 6 bases and J lost 10, with 16 bases in between. The V gene's germline CDR1 is SGHTA and CDR2 FQGNSA. CDR3 bases: TGTGCCAGCAGTTTTACTGCCGTCGGGGAGCAGTTCTTC. This translates into CASSFTAVGEQFF. The full variable domain, completed using reference TRBV7-2 and TRBJ2-1, is GAGVSQSPSNKVTEKGKDVELRCDPISGHTALYWYRQSLGQGLEFLIYFQGNSAPDKSGLPSDRFSAERTGGSVSTLTIQRTQQEDSAVYLCASSFTAVGEQFFGPGTRLTVL.

This rearrangement joins TRBV2 to TRBJ1-5; D may be TRBD1 (5 bases). The CDR3 has 14 amino acids. Germline assignment: CDR1 SNHLY and CDR2 FYNNEI. V was pared by 4 bases and J by 2 bases, with 9 bases between. The CDR3 reads CASSAGGGNQPQHF. The CDR3 nucleotides are TGTGCCAGCAGTGCCGGAGGGGGCAATCAGCCCCAGCATTTT.

The chain employs TRBV4-3 and TRBJ1-6; D gene uncertain. With 1 base removed from V and 4 bases from J, the gap between germline ends came to 11 bases. CDR3 size: 16 residues. CDR1 and CDR2 (germline): LGHNA, YSLEER. The CDR3 DNA follows: TGCGCCAGCAGCCAAGGTGCGTCGGTTTATAATTCACCCCTCCACTTT. Residues: CASSQGASVYNSPLHF.

The genes are TRBV5-1 and TRBJ1-4; TRBD1 might be the D (5 bases). Trimming shortened V by 6 bases and J by 5 bases, and 17 bases separated the two germline ends. This CDR3 region has 15 residues. The germline CDR1 and CDR2 sequences are SGHRS and YFSETQ. The CDR3 bases are TGCGCCAGCACCGTTCGGGCAGGGCCAAATGAAAAACTGTTTTTT. It translates to CASTVRAGPNEKLFF.

The chain recombines TRBV6-5 with TRBJ2-7; 9 bases are shared with TRBD1. Germline loops: CDR1 MNHEY, CDR2 SVGAGI. The CDR3 length is 14 residues. After removal of 5 bases from V and 4 bases from J, the junction contained 6 bases not matched to a gene. CDR3 sequence reads: CASSANRGPYEQYF. CDR3 in DNA: TGTGCCAGCAGTGCAAACAGGGGGCCGTACGAGCAGTACTTC.

On this clone itself: A read error may account for a junction end that differs from germline. The chain carries TRBV2 and TRBJ2-7, with TRBD1 matching 8 bases. The length of the CDR3 is 16 residues. Looked up from germline, CDR1 is SNHLY and CDR2 is FYNNEI. CDR3 nucleotide sequence: TGTGCCAGCATTGAACGGAGGACAGGGTTTACCTACGAGCAGTACTTC. As protein: CASIERRTGFTYEQYF.

This clone was picked up a small number of times. The genes are TRBV7-2 and TRBJ2-2; no clear D. V gave up 1 base and J gave up 7 bases, with 4 bases separating them. Per the germline V gene, CDR1 is SGHTA and CDR2 is FQGNSA. This CDR3 spans 12 amino acids. CDR3 DNA sequence: TGTGCCAGCAGCTTAGATGTCGGGGAGCTGTTTTTT. It translates to CASSLDVGELFF.

This clone was seen only a few times. The same CDR3 is also encoded by other DNA sequences in this sample. This chain links TRBV18 with TRBJ1-4, with TRBD1 identical over 9 bases. Germline CDR1 KGHSH, CDR2 LQKENI. CDR3 length: 15 amino acids. The V and J ends lost 3 bases and 3 bases, in that order; junction bases with no gene match: 2. In DNA, the CDR3 is TGTGCCAGCTCACCGGGACAGGGACCTAATGAAAAACTGTTTTTT. It yields the protein CASSPGQGPNEKLFF.

The V and J genes are TRBV29-1 and TRBJ2-5, with D unresolved. The V gene lost 2 bases and the J gene lost 4 bases, with 8 bases spanning the gap. This CDR3 has 12 amino acids. The germline V gene encodes CDR1 SQVTM and CDR2 ANQGSEA. In DNA, the CDR3 is TGCAGCGTTGAAAGGACGCGAGAGACCCAGTACTTC. Amino acids: CSVERTRETQYF. The complete variable domain, with remaining parts taken from reference TRBV29-1 and TRBJ2-5, reads SAVISQKPSRDICQRGTSLTIQCQVDSQVTMMFWYRQQPGQSLTLIATANQGSEATYESGFVIDKFPISRPNLTFSTLTVSNMSPEDSSIYLCSVERTRETQYFGPGTRLLVL.

This chain uses TRBV10-1 with TRBJ1-1; 12 bases match TRBD1. V lost 5 bases and J lost 6; bases outside the gene matches: 7. The CDR3 has 15 residues. Germline V lookup: CDR1 WNHNN, CDR2 SYGVQD (reference sequence). The CDR3 reads CASSTGTGGESEAFF. The CDR3 DNA reads TGCGCCAGCAGTACCGGGACAGGGGGCGAATCTGAAGCTTTCTTT.

The chain combines TRBV5-4 with TRBJ2-5; D is perhaps TRBD1 or TRBD2 (5 bases each). Germline assignment: CDR1 SGHNT and CDR2 YYREEE (reference sequence). The ends were cut back, 2 bases at V and 4 bases at J, with 15 bases in the middle. The length of the CDR3 is 15 residues. CDR3 sequence (DNA): TGTGCCAGCAGCTTCTCCGCCGTGGGACGAGAGACCCAGTACTTC. It encodes CASSFSAVGRETQYF. The full variable domain, its missing parts supplied by reference TRBV5-4 and TRBJ2-5, is ETGVTQSPTHLIKTRGQQVTLRCSSQSGHNTVSWYQQALGQGPQFIFQYYREEENGRGNFPPRFSGLQFPNYSSELNVNALELDDSALYLCASSFSAVGRETQYFGPGTRLLVL.

This clone was seen a handful of times. The V gene is TRBV5-4, the J gene TRBJ1-6; D is possibly TRBD1 (6 bases). Per the germline V gene, CDR1 is SGHNT and CDR2 is YYREEE (reference sequence). The CDR3 spans 15 residues. V gave up 0 bases and J gave up 7 bases, with 11 bases separating them. The CDR3 is CASSLEGGRNSPLHF. CDR3 nucleotides: TGTGCCAGCAGCTTGGAAGGGGGGCGGAATTCACCCCTCCACTTT. The full variable domain, with the rest looked up from reference TRBV5-4 and TRBJ1-6, is ETGVTQSPTHLIKTRGQQVTLRCSSQSGHNTVSWYQQALGQGPQFIFQYYREEENGRGNFPPRFSGLQFPNYSSELNVNALELDDSALYLCASSLEGGRNSPLHFGNGTRLTVT.

Comments on this clone: Other DNA variants within this sample encode the same CDR3. The J gene is TRBJ2-1, the V gene TRBV7-9; D gene unclear. Germline CDR1 SEHNR, CDR2 FQNEAQ (reference sequence). Trimming removed 3 bases from V and 5 bases from J, with 5 bases in between. The CDR3 extends over 12 amino acids. CDR3 in amino acids: CASSFGNNEQFF. In DNA form, the CDR3 reads TGTGCCAGCAGCTTTGGGAACAATGAGCAGTTCTTC. Full variable domain (remainder filled in from reference TRBV7-9 and TRBJ2-1): DTGVSQNPRHKITKRGQNVTFRCDPISEHNRLYWYRQTLGQGPEFLTYFQNEAQLEKSRLLSDRFSAERPKGSFSTLEIQRTEQGDSAMYLCASSFGNNEQFFGPGTRLTVL.

This rearrangement joins TRBV28 to TRBJ2-1; D could derive from TRBD1 or TRBD2 (5 bases each). CDR3 size: 11 residues. Germline CDR1 is MDHEN and CDR2 is SYDVKM. The germline V and J ends were trimmed by 5 bases and 10 bases, with 9 bases remaining between them. CDR3 DNA sequence: TGTGCCAGCAGTCAAGAGGGGGAGCAGTTCTTC. This translates into CASSQEGEQFF.

This clone has only one observation. The chain employs TRBV5-4 and TRBJ2-3; TRBD2 matches at 9 bases. This CDR3 is built from 17 residues. Germline V CDR1 and CDR2: SGHNT, YYREEE (reference sequence). The ends lost 4 bases at V and 2 bases at J; junction bases unmatched: 11. CDR3 sequence: CASSPSGLAGITDTQYF. The DNA of the CDR3 is TGTGCCAGCAGCCCATCGGGGCTAGCGGGGATCACAGATACGCAGTATTTT.

This rearrangement joins TRBV30 to TRBJ1-4; D remains ambiguous. Trimming cost V 3 bases and J 0 bases, with 8 bases left between them. The CDR3 covers 14 residues. In germline, CDR1 is GTSNPN, CDR2 SVGIG (reference sequence). CDR3 protein: CAWRKVTTNEKLFF. In DNA form, the CDR3 reads TGTGCCTGGAGAAAGGTTACAACTAATGAAAAACTGTTTTTT. The entire variable domain, with the rest obtained from reference TRBV30 and TRBJ1-4, is as follows: SQTIHQWPATLVQPVGSPLSLECTVEGTSNPNLYWYRQAAGRGLQLLFYSVGIGQISSEVPQNLSASRPQDRQFILSSKKLLLSDSGFYLCAWRKVTTNEKLFFGSGTQLSVL.

CDR3 sequence: CASSSGQKSNTGELFF. The CDR3 DNA reads TGTGCCAGCAGCTCGGGACAGAAATCGAACACCGGGGAGCTGTTTTTT. The chain is built from TRBV5-8 and TRBJ2-2, with 7 bases aligning to TRBD1. Germline assignment: CDR1 SGHTS and CDR2 YDEGEE. The CDR3 spans 16 residues. The V segment lost 3 bases and the J segment 0 bases; nucleotides outside the gene matches: 5.

The chain links TRBV4-1 to TRBJ2-1, with 10 positions matching TRBD1. The junction had 7 bases not matched to a gene; V was cut back by 4 bases and J by 4 bases. Germline assignment: CDR1 MGHRA and CDR2 YSYEKL. The CDR3 is made up of 16 amino acids. In DNA, the CDR3 is TGCGCCAGCAGCCCGCCGGGACAGGGGAGGTACAATGAGCAGTTCTTC. Translated, it gives CASSPPGQGRYNEQFF.